This T cell receptor beta chain was sequenced for a study of T cells in Graves' hyperthyroidism and ophthalmopathy. Findings of the study overall: In the blood, most expanded thyroid clonotypes above 0.001 appeared as well. Stable hyperthyroidism was told apart from ophthalmopathy by a model built on 13 V-J features.

Lactation, pregnancy, other autoimmune disease or uncontrolled infection led to exclusion of patients. Each diagnosis was grounded in clinical symptoms, serum thyroxine and TRAb, thyroid ultrasound, and orbital computed tomography. This clonotype has a count of ten or more. Antigen unknown. V was shortened by 2 bases and J by 9 bases, with 14 bases between the two germline ends. CDR1 GTSNPN and CDR2 SVGIG come from the germline V gene (reference sequence). This CDR3 has 13 residues. TCR beta CDR3 sequences were amplified from RNA transcripts. Primed by the HTBI set, a first-round RT-PCR was run on the TCR CDR3. Each CDR3 protein gets one entry after TCRdb re-called the multiplex PCR reads with MiXCR. The sample gives hundreds of thousands of distinct CDR3 sequences, 15% to 20% of which show up once; less than 4.5% is in the top ten.

This clonotype was obtained from a young woman with Graves' hyperthyroidism. The specimen sequenced was blood. This rearrangement joins TRBV30 to TRBJ2-1; D not certain. DNA of the CDR3: TGTGCCTGGAGTAGGACCCACGAGGTTGAGCAGTTCTTC. This translates into CAWSRTHEVEQFF.